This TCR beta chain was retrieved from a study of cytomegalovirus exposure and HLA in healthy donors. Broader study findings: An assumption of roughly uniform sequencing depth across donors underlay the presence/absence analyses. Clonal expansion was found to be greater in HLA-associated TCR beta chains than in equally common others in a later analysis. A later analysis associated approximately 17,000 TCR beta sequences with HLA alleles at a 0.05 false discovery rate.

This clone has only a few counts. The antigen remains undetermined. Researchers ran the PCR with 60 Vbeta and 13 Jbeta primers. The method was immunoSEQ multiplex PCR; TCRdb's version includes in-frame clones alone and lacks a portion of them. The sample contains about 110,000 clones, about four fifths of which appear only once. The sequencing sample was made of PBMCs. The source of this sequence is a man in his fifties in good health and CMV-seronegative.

The CDR3: CASSPALALPGEQYV. CDR3 coding DNA: TGTGCCAGCAGTCCTGCGCTAGCGCTACCTGGCGAGCAGTACGTC. V gene TRBV6-5 combines with J gene TRBJ2-7, with D possibly being TRBD2 (6 bases). This CDR3 has 15 amino acids. V was pared by 5 bases and J by 6 bases, with 20 bases between. Germline assignment: CDR1 MNHEY and CDR2 SVGAGI.